The following is a TCR beta chain sequence with its context. Libraries were prepared by immunoSEQ multiplex PCR; TCRdb keeps only in-frame clonotypes and omits some of them. Here the sample spans about 27,000 clones, roughly 84% being singletons. This sample is part of a study of PD-L1 blockade in urothelial cancer. The time point was: peripheral blood 6 weeks after treatment start. Patients were living with locally advanced or metastatic urothelial carcinoma. Sequenced material: PBMCs, taken around atezolizumab (anti-PD-L1) treatment. The sequence derives from a man between 65 and 85 years old with urothelial cancer.

The chain's CDR3 is CASSLRSGTDSNQPQHF. CDR3 coding DNA: TGTGCCAGCAGCTTGAGGTCCGGGACAGATAGCAATCAGCCCCAGCATTTT. This chain links TRBV5-6 with TRBJ1-5; 7 nucleotides line up with TRBD1. The CDR3 contains 17 residues. The V gene end was trimmed by 1 base and the J gene end by 0 bases; junction bases not matched to a gene: 7. Germline V lookup: CDR1 SGHDT, CDR2 YYEEEE.